Sequencing of this T cell receptor beta chain was carried out in a study of shared T cell receptors in the human thymus. V was trimmed by 5 bases and J by 5 bases, leaving 19 bases between them. CDR3 size: 15 residues. Germline V lookup: CDR1 SEHNR, CDR2 FQNEAQ (reference sequence). Assay used: immunoSEQ multiplex PCR; TCRdb lists only in-frame clones, some missing. The table includes approximately 730,000 clones, approximately 85% detected once. These same records also appear under a second study, on human thymus T cells. That work states: Thymic and blood repertoires showed apparently biased V and J gene usage.

The material sequenced was thymocytes. The V and J genes are TRBV7-9 and TRBJ2-7, with D possibly matching TRBD1 (6 bases). This TCR was recovered from a girl under three years old with a congenital heart defect. The CDR3 region has the DNA TGTGCCAGCAGCACCCGACAGGAGAGTAAAGACGAGCAGTACTTC. This gives the protein CASSTRQESKDEQYF.